The 8 T cell receptor beta chains given below trace back to one sample, sequenced in a study of cytomegalovirus exposure and HLA in healthy donors. PCR was performed using 60 Vbeta and 13 Jbeta primers. Repertoires were generated with immunoSEQ multiplex PCR, while TCRdb's copy carries only in-frame clones and drops some. Here the sample spans approximately 100,000 clones, approximately 80% being singletons. Sequencing used PBMCs. The receptors stem from a man in his forties or fifties in good health and CMV-seropositive.

The chain links TRBV5-4 to TRBJ1-1; 12 bases fit TRBD1. This CDR3 contains 17 residues. Germline V gene lookup returns CDR1 SGHNT and CDR2 YYREEE (reference sequence). After removal of 3 bases from V and 4 bases from J, the junction contained 10 bases not matched to a gene. The CDR3 DNA sequence: TGTGCCAGCAGCTCGGGTCGGGACAGGGGGCGGATCACTGAAGCTTTCTTT. Encoded protein: CASSSGRDRGRITEAFF. The whole variable domain, remainder taken from reference TRBV5-4 and TRBJ1-1, is ETGVTQSPTHLIKTRGQQVTLRCSSQSGHNTVSWYQQALGQGPQFIFQYYREEENGRGNFPPRFSGLQFPNYSSELNVNALELDDSALYLCASSSGRDRGRITEAFFGQGTRLTVV.

There are a few counts of this clone. This chain links TRBV5-6 with TRBJ2-7, with D maybe TRBD2 (6 bases). V lost 1 base, J lost 3 bases, and 20 bases lay in between. Germline CDR1 SGHDT, CDR2 YYEEEE. The CDR3 contains 17 residues. DNA for the CDR3: TGTGCCAGCAGCTTGTTGTTGGGGGGACGGCAAGACTACGAGCAGTACTTC. Translated, it gives CASSLLLGGRQDYEQYF.

The chain has TRBV5-1 and TRBJ2-2; 8 bases match TRBD1. CDR3 length: 13 amino acids. Germline assignment: CDR1 SGHRS and CDR2 YFSETQ. The ends lost 6 bases at V and 6 bases at J; junction bases unmatched: 4. The CDR3 protein is CASNLQGAGELFF. In DNA, the CDR3 is TGCGCCAGCAATCTACAGGGGGCCGGGGAGCTGTTTTTT. The full variable domain, with the rest looked up from reference TRBV5-1 and TRBJ2-2, is KAGVTQTPRYLIKTRGQQVTLSCSPISGHRSVSWYQQTPGQGLQFLFEYFSETQRNKGNFPGRFSGRQFSNSRSEMNVSTLELGDSALYLCASNLQGAGELFFGEGSRLTVL.

CDR3 nucleotides: TGTGCCAGCACCAGAGCAGCGGGGGCATCCTCTGGGGCCAACGTCCTGACTTTC. This sequence encodes CASTRAAGASSGANVLTF. The chain has TRBV7-3 and TRBJ2-6; 8 bases fit TRBD2. CDR1 is SGHTA and CDR2 is FQGTGA in the germline V gene. The CDR3 runs 18 residues. The ends lost 7 bases at V and 0 bases at J; junction bases unmatched: 11.

V usage is TRBV7-2 and J usage is TRBJ1-5; D gene uncertain. The germline CDR1 and CDR2 sequences are SGHTA and FQGNSA. Trimming left V 5 bases short and J 4 bases short, with 18 bases between. This CDR3 has 16 amino acids. The CDR3 here is CASSPYRRGGNQPQHF. As DNA, the CDR3 is TGTGCCAGCAGCCCGTACCGCCGAGGAGGGAATCAGCCCCAGCATTTT.

V and J are TRBV6-1 and TRBJ1-5; 7 nucleotides agree with TRBD1. The CDR3 contains 15 residues. CDR1 and CDR2 from the germline V gene are MNHNS and SASEGT. After removal of 6 bases from V and 1 base from J, the junction contained 6 bases not matched to a gene. The CDR3 reads CASSKRQGSNQPQHF. In DNA, the CDR3 is TGTGCCAGCAGCAAGCGACAGGGAAGCAATCAGCCCCAGCATTTT.

J is TRBJ2-5 and V is TRBV7-2; the D gene is possibly TRBD2 (5 bases). The CDR3 runs to 14 residues. Per the germline V gene, CDR1 is SGHTA and CDR2 is FQGNSA. The germline V and J ends were trimmed by 1 base and 4 bases, with 10 bases remaining between them. The DNA of the CDR3 is TGTGCCAGCAGCTTAGTCCCGGGGTCAGAGACCCAGTACTTC. This translates into CASSLVPGSETQYF.

CDR3 in amino acids: CASSLAPAGGGETQYF. CDR3 sequence (DNA): TGCGCCAGCAGCTTGGCCCCAGCGGGGGGCGGGGAGACCCAGTACTTC. J is TRBJ2-5 and V is TRBV5-1; 9 bases are shared with TRBD2. Unmatched junction bases numbered 8, after V lost 0 bases and J lost 5 bases. CDR3 length: 16 amino acids. CDR1 and CDR2 from the germline V gene are SGHRS and YFSETQ. The entire variable domain, with the rest obtained from reference TRBV5-1 and TRBJ2-5, is as follows: KAGVTQTPRYLIKTRGQQVTLSCSPISGHRSVSWYQQTPGQGLQFLFEYFSETQRNKGNFPGRFSGRQFSNSRSEMNVSTLELGDSALYLCASSLAPAGGGETQYFGPGTRLLVL.